This TCR beta chain is from a study of cytomegalovirus exposure and HLA in healthy donors (dated by TCRdb to about 2017). Study-level background: According to an earlier analysis of 587 of the donors, some 180 million T cells yielded roughly 110 million unique TCR beta sequences and about 280 Gb of sequence data. Among 398 genotyped donors of the cohort, an average of about 240,000 unique TCR beta nucleotide sequences were sequenced per donor, 15% to 20% of them non-productive. Using immunosequencing, the study profiled T cell repertoires from about 650 subjects and related those repertoires to cytomegalovirus serostatus. Every repertoire in the discovery cohort had been generated on one and the same sequencing platform. A handful of DR-DQ haplotypes were handled as single units for association and clustering because linkage in the cohort was strong. In an earlier analysis of 500 to 650 of the donors, high-throughput TCR beta sequencing was used to judge whether each TCR beta V gene segment behaved as functional or pseudogenic. A later genetic analysis took genome-wide SNP genotypes for about three fifths of the roughly 670 donors and used that subset as a discovery cohort. The number of donors typed differed by locus, with 629-630 for A, B, C, DRB1 and DQB1, around 500 for DQA1, 600 to 610 for DPA1, and some 470 for DPB1. The aim of the study was to test whether cataloging public T cell receptors could identify signatures of past pathogen exposure. Donor age, sex, ethnicity and CMV serostatus were compiled alongside the repertoire data. Rather than drawing on any new phenotypic data, the later analysis identified candidate immune exposures from TCR beta sequences and the way those sequences occurred across donors. An early release covering roughly 640 HLA-typed donors comprised approximately 300 gigabases of sequencing data and around 80 million unique TCR sequences. To study patterns of TCR occurrence, a later analysis re-analyzed previously published TCR beta repertoires from more than 550 donors and added high-resolution HLA genotyping. In addition to the first cohort of 650 to 750 subjects, a separate validation cohort of 120 different subjects was used. Of the roughly 400 genotyped donors, about 80% fell in the genetic ancestry cluster associated with self-reported Caucasian donors. Both class I and class II loci were covered by HLA typing, at four-digit resolution. The study combined high-throughput TCR immunosequencing, statistical association of individual TCRs with disease status, and machine learning to predict cytomegalovirus infection status. Study-wide conclusions, independent of this receptor: A group of highly shared sequence variants was considered likely to be a technical artifact of the sequencing pipeline. Roughly uniform sequencing depth across donors was assumed in presence/absence analyses, although this assumption may not hold. Immune exposure information for the cohort was limited to CMV serostatus. Most CMV-associated TCR beta chains appeared to be HLA-restricted in a later analysis, and the HLA associations seemed to be driven largely by CMV exposure. Because HLA typing was missing for some donors at each locus, association tests included only the typed subset. Some 16 rarely observed V segments, including chromosome 9 orphons, were excluded from the earlier analysis of approximately 500 of the donors because counts were too low. In a later analysis, the rate of TCR association differed among HLA loci, with DRB1 alleles having the most associated TCRs and HLA-C alleles having the fewest. In vitro tests confirmed that a few of the cytomegalovirus-associated TCR beta chains recognize cytomegalovirus antigens. In a later analysis, HLA-associated TCR beta chains showed more clonal expansion and lower generation probabilities than non-associated chains that were equally common. Because the 87-base-pair reads could not distinguish some IMGT-functional V segments, including TRBV6-2 and TRBV6-3, those segments were excluded. Correlated functional status among segregating V segments might be attributable to linkage disequilibrium, but an unknown experimental factor could not be ruled out. While some public TCRs were present in many individuals, most TCR sequences turned up only very rarely across donors. An association between a missense DCLRE1C variant and V-gene and J-gene trimming of TCR beta chains was found in a later genetic analysis and replicated in an independent cohort. A further reported finding was that TCR beta sequences accurately predicted the HLA-A and HLA-B alleles for most subjects in the first cohort. It was suggested by the authors that the approach could potentially be generalized to other disease states and immunological phenotypes. An earlier analysis of several hundred of the donors showed that most TCR beta V segments appeared in productive rearrangements either about 87% or about 30% of the time, which broadly matched IMGT annotations. Compared with the approximately 670-donor mean, donors in an Asian-associated ancestry cluster had fewer N-insertions in productive TCRs, according to a later genetic analysis. The cohort was sequenced for TCR beta chains only, and without alpha or paired-chain data the features that could be detected were limited. Cytomegalovirus status was reported to be diagnosed by the classifier with high specificity and sensitivity in both the original and validation cohorts. In the study, around 150 TCR beta chains were listed as associated with cytomegalovirus. When HLA alleles, especially DR and DQ, strongly co-occurred, TCR associations were difficult to assign to individual alleles. A later analysis reported that several top co-occurrence clusters appeared linked to parvovirus B19, influenza, CMV and Epstein-Barr virus. Specific HLA alleles were associated with 18,000 or so TCR beta sequences at a false discovery rate of 0.05 in a later analysis.

On this clone: This clone's antigen is unknown. Base qualities are not provided; no much larger clone lies one nucleotide away.

The cohort comprised more than 550 healthy bone marrow donors. All cohort members were sampled while nominally healthy, although unrecorded immune exposures were likely present. The donor was CMV seronegative and belonged to the group of around 350 seronegative cohort members. A peripheral blood sample was provided by each donor, and peripheral blood mononuclear cells were used for TCR beta sequencing. Genomic DNA extraction from the blood cell samples was performed with the Qiagen DNeasy Blood Extraction Kit. Preparation of the library involved the immunoSEQ multiplex PCR assay. For the multiplex PCR, a mixture combining 60 forward primers for TCR Vbeta segments and 13 reverse primers for TCR Jbeta segments was used. Amplification of the CDR3 region of rearranged TCR beta genes was performed with a multiplex PCR assay on genomic DNA. The Illumina HiSeq System was used to sequence the amplified TCR beta libraries as 87-base-pair reads. The published analysis was carried out like this. In a later analysis, tens of millions of unique TCR beta chains were counted across the 650 to 750 repertoires, and roughly 11 million of these chains were shared by at least two donors. To remove PCR and sequencing errors, raw reads were error-corrected and collapsed into unique sequences using a nearest-neighbor algorithm that merged closely related sequences. To assign V, D and J gene segments, CDR3 sequences were aligned to IMGT reference sequences. For a sequence to be retained, a match of at least six nucleotides was required to both a V gene segment and a J gene segment. Rearrangements were called productive when the CDR3 lacked stop codons and stayed in frame with V and J; all others were non-productive. Following IMGT convention, CDR3 was defined as the stretch from the second conserved V-encoded cysteine up to the conserved J-encoded phenylalanine. In an earlier analysis of around 640 of the donors, sequences lacking an unambiguous match to a single V gene segment were excluded. In an earlier analysis of a few hundred of the donors, V segments were called functional above 56.7% productive rearrangements and were called segregating when the between-donor standard deviation exceeded 5%. A statistical classification framework was built for diagnosing cytomegalovirus status from the catalog of TCR beta chain sequences. A later analysis assigned V and J genes by comparing TCR nucleotide sequences with IMGT/GENE-DB human TR gene sequences. Using the TCRdist pipeline, a later analysis assigned CDR3 sequences along with most-parsimonious VDJ recombination scenarios. In a later analysis, each TCR beta chain was defined by its CDR3 amino acid sequence together with its V-gene family, and reads without a unique V-gene family were excluded. To address suspected cross-contamination and a sequencing artifact, a later analysis removed under 600 highly shared, low-generation-probability nucleotide sequences. In a later analysis, a clonal expansion index for each public chain was calculated from normalized within-repertoire ranks of inferred template counts. A later analysis computed generation probabilities with a VDJ recombination model fitted to out-of-frame rearrangements, and checked the results against IGoR. In a later analysis, TCR-TCR, TCR-HLA and TCR-CMV co-occurrence was scored with hypergeometric tests, and a repertoire-size bias correction was applied to TCR pairs. To estimate false discovery rates, a later analysis permuted the HLA or CMV assignments 20 times. In a later analysis, co-occurring TCRs were grouped with DBSCAN, and TCRdist sequence similarity was added when clustering was performed within HLA-allele-positive subsets. For co-occurrence clustering, repertoires with fewer than 30,000 or more than 120,000 public chains were excluded, along with four to six repertoires with anomalous nucleotide sharing. TCRdb retrieved this table from immuneACCESS and kept in-frame rearrangements only. Not all clones are present; in checked studies, unresolved V genes account for under half, and no reason is known for the remainder. The V and J calls and clone size were taken over from that table, and D and trimming were inferred from the DNA. For this sample the table gives about 130,000 clones, of which around 73% were detected only once. The ten biggest clones cover approximately 1.4% of the sample.

Including cysteine and phenylalanine, the CDR3 has 14 amino acids. Left in the record is the CDR3 DNA by itself, 42 bases read in frame from the first base. V is cut back by 1 base and J by 5 bases, with 4 bases in the junction unmatched. Based on the germline V gene, the CDR1 and CDR2 sequences are SGHRS and YFSETQ. The chain employs TRBV5-1 and TRBJ1-1, with 8 junctional bases fitting TRBD1. The TCR originated in a female donor in good health and CMV-seronegative. The specimen sequenced was PBMCs. The CDR3 here reads CASSLQGARTEAFF. The nucleotide sequence reads TGCGCCAGCAGCTTGCAGGGGGCGCGAACTGAAGCTTTCTTT. This CDR3, with the reference TRBV5-1 and TRBJ1-1 proteins standing in past its ends, gives the full variable domain KAGVTQTPRYLIKTRGQQVTLSCSPISGHRSVSWYQQTPGQGLQFLFEYFSETQRNKGNFPGRFSGRQFSNSRSEMNVSTLELGDSALYLCASSLQGARTEAFFGQGTRLTVV.